This TCR beta chain was documented in a study of T-cell reconstitution after alpha-beta-depleted transplantation in children. Germline CDR1 is SGHDN and CDR2 is FVKESK. Deletions cut 4 bases from V and 4 bases from J, with 17 bases between. This CDR3 region has 16 residues. Worth noting for this clonotype: No antigen is known for it.

Study-wide results and limits: Reportedly, alpha-beta T cells present about two months post-transplant originated from several hundred expanded clones of graft origin.

As it was prepared, the TCRbeta library received unique molecular identifiers. One entry per CDR3 protein, called by TCRdb with MiXCR from the PCR reads. The data contain roughly 790,000 distinct CDR3 sequences, around 17% of them singletons. Material: PBMCs, mostly from graft donor cells, obtained 360 days after TCRalphabeta/CD19-depleted stem cell transplant. The chain employs TRBV14 and TRBJ2-1, with D possibly being TRBD1 or TRBD2 (6 bases each). The origin of this receptor is a male patient aged 10-17 years who had a stem cell transplant for acute lymphoblastic leukemia, so the T cells may come from the graft donor. The CDR3 sequence is CASSPRPGAQYNEQFF. CDR3 bases: TGTGCCAGCAGCCCCAGGCCGGGGGCACAATACAATGAGCAGTTCTTC.